Sequencing of this TCR beta chain was carried out in a study of T cells in Graves' hyperthyroidism and ophthalmopathy. The V segment lost 6 bases and the J segment 3 bases; nucleotides outside the gene matches: 6. CDR3 size: 14 residues. CDR1 LNHDA and CDR2 SQIVND come from the germline V gene (reference sequence). Patients with uncontrolled infections, other autoimmune diseases, pregnancy or lactation were excluded. Clinical symptoms, serum thyroxine, TRAb, thyroid ultrasound and orbital computed tomography established diagnosis. What was amplified from RNA transcripts were TCR beta CDR3 regions. Primed by the HTBI set, a first-round RT-PCR was run on the TCR CDR3. TCRdb redid the calling of the multiplex PCR reads with MiXCR, one entry per CDR3 protein. The sample includes some 560,000 distinct CDR3 sequences, less than 20% of them seen just once.

What was sequenced was blood. The rearrangement joins TRBV19 to TRBJ1-1; 8 nucleotides line up with TRBD1. The source is a woman aged 25 to 39 with Graves' hyperthyroidism. The CDR3 coding sequence is TGTGCCAGTAGGAAAGGACAGGGAGACACTGAAGCTTTCTTT. This encodes CASRKGQGDTEAFF.